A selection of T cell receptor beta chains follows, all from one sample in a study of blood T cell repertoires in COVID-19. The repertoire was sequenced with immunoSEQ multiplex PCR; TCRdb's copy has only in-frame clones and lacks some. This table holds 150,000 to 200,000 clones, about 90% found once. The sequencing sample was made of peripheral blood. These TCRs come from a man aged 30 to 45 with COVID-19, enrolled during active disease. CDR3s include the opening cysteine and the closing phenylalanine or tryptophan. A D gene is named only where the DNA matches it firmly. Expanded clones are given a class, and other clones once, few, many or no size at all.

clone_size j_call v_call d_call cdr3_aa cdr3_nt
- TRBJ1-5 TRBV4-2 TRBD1 CASGYDRGSDQPQHF TGTGCCAGCGGGTACGACAGGGGGTCTGATCAGCCCCAGCATTTT
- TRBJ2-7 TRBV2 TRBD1 CASSDRGYEQYF TGTGCCAGCAGCGACAGGGGCTACGAGCAGTACTTC
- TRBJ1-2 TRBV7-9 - CASSREGGSNYGYTF TGTGCCAGCAGCCGAGAGGGGGGGTCTAACTATGGCTACACCTTC
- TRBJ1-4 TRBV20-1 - CSASRQGDEKLFF TGCAGTGCTAGTAGGCAGGGTGATGAAAAACTGTTTTTT
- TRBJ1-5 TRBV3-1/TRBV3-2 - CASSREGGNQPQHF TGTGCCAGCAGTCGGGAGGGGGGCAATCAGCCCCAGCATTTT
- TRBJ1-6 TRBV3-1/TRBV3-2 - CASSPYNGDNSPLHF TGTGCCAGCAGCCCTTATAACGGAGATAATTCACCCCTCCACTTT
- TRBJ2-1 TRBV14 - CASSLNRGSSYNEQFF TGTGCCAGCAGCCTTAATAGAGGAAGCTCCTACAATGAGCAGTTCTTC
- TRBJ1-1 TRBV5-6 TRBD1 CASSLGPTGVKSTEAFF TGTGCCAGCAGCCTAGGACCGACAGGGGTGAAGAGCACTGAAGCTTTCTTT
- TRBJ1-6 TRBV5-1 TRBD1 CASSLGQGGSPLHF TGCGCCAGCAGCTTGGGACAGGGAGGTTCACCCCTCCACTTT
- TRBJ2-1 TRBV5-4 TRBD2 CASSGGLAGGRNNEQFF TGTGCCAGCAGCGGCGGACTAGCGGGGGGCCGTAACAATGAGCAGTTCTTC
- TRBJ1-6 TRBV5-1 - CASSFRFLDRRRSPLHF TGCGCCAGCAGCTTTAGGTTCCTGGACAGACGGAGATCCCCCCTCCACTTT
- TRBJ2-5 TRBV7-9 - CASSLRGAGLQETQYF TGTGCCAGCAGCTTAAGGGGCGCCGGGCTCCAAGAGACCCAGTACTTC
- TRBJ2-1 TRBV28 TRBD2 CASTKAGPSSYNEQFF TGTGCCAGCACCAAAGCGGGACCCAGCTCCTACAATGAGCAGTTCTTC
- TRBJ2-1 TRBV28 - CASSLGATGYNEQFF TGTGCCAGCAGTTTAGGGGCAACTGGATACAATGAGCAGTTCTTC
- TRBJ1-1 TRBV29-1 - CTINLGGTEAFF TGCACCATTAACCTTGGGGGGACTGAAGCTTTCTTT
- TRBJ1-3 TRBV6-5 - CASSYEDSGNTIYF TGTGCCAGCAGTTACGAGGACTCTGGAAACACCATATATTTT
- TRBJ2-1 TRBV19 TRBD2 CASSIVGLAGVSYNEQFF TGTGCCAGTAGTATAGTAGGACTAGCGGGGGTCTCCTACAATGAGCAGTTCTTC
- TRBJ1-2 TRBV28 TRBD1 CASSLPGGDRNGYTF TGTGCCAGCAGCCTACCGGGGGGGGACAGAAATGGCTACACCTTC
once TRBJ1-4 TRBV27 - CASSFVGGVNEKLFF TGTGCCAGCAGTTTTGTGGGGGGGGTGAATGAAAAACTGTTTTTT
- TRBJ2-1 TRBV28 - CASKNNFRGYNEQFF TGTGCCAGCAAAAACAACTTTAGGGGCTACAATGAGCAGTTCTTC
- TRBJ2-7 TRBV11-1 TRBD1 CASSLDPGGIYEQYF TGTGCCAGCAGCTTAGATCCAGGGGGCATCTACGAGCAGTACTTC
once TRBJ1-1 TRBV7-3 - CASSLDSHTEAFF TGTGCCAGCAGCTTGGACAGTCACACTGAAGCTTTCTTT
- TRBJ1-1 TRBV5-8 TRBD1 CASSPWGTGGEIEAFF TGTGCCAGCAGCCCGTGGGGGACAGGGGGCGAGATTGAAGCTTTCTTT
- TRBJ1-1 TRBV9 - CASSVGDSNSGAFF TGTGCCAGCAGCGTAGGGGACTCAAACAGTGGAGCTTTCTTT
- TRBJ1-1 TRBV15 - CATSRGNTNTEAFF TGTGCCACCAGCAGAGGCAACACGAACACTGAAGCTTTCTTT
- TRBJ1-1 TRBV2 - CASRTAMNTEAFF TGTGCCAGCAGGACAGCTATGAACACTGAAGCTTTCTTT
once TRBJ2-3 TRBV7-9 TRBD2 CASSSGTGGITDTQYF TGTGCCAGCAGCTCCGGAACGGGGGGGATCACAGATACGCAGTATTTT
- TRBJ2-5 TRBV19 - CASSTQLQLGETQYF TGTGCCAGTAGTACTCAATTGCAACTAGGGGAGACCCAGTACTTC
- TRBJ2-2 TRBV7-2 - CASSLALLTGELFF TGTGCCAGCAGCTTAGCTCTCCTGACCGGGGAGCTGTTTTTT
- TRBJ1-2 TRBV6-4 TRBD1 CASRKEGQGLYGYTF TGTGCCAGCAGAAAGGAGGGACAGGGACTATATGGCTACACCTTC
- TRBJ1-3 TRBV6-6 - CASSYLTRSSGNTIYF TGTGCCAGCAGTTACTTAACAAGGAGCTCTGGAAACACCATATATTTT
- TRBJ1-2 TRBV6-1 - CASSERGFYGYTF TGTGCCAGCAGTGAACGAGGATTTTACGGCTACACCTTC
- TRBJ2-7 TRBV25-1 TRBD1 CASRGQGGNEQYF TGTGCCAGCAGGGGACAGGGGGGGAACGAGCAGTACTTC
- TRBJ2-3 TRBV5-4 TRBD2 CASSGGGAAGDTQYF TGTGCCAGCAGCGGCGGGGGGGCGGCAGGAGATACGCAGTATTTT
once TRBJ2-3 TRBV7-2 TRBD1 CASSSQGAGLADTQYF TGTGCCAGCAGCTCACAGGGGGCAGGGCTCGCAGATACGCAGTATTTT
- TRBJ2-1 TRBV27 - CASSFGQFSSSYNEQFF TGTGCCAGCAGTTTTGGACAGTTTTCGAGCTCCTACAATGAGCAGTTCTTC
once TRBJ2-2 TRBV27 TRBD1 CASSFPPPGQGQTGELFF TGTGCCAGCAGTTTTCCCCCACCGGGACAGGGGCAAACCGGGGAGCTGTTTTTT
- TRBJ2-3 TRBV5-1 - CASSLMTFPPTDTQYF TGCGCCAGCAGCTTAATGACTTTCCCGCCCACAGATACGCAGTATTTT
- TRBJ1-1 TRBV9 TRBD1 CASSLGTGGDTEAFF TGTGCCAGCAGCTTAGGGACAGGGGGGGACACTGAAGCTTTCTTT
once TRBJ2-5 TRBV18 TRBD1 CASSPPDRGETQYF TGTGCCAGCTCACCACCGGACAGGGGTGAGACCCAGTACTTC
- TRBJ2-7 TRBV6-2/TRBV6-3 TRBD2 CASSYSNLAGAIITYEQYF TGTGCCAGCAGTTACTCGAATCTAGCGGGGGCTATAATTACCTACGAGCAGTACTTC
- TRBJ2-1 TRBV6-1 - CASSAQGGSSYNEQFF TGTGCCAGCAGTGCCCAAGGGGGTAGCTCCTACAATGAGCAGTTCTTC
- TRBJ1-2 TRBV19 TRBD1 CASSLPGGVDGYTF TGTGCCAGTAGTCTGCCAGGGGGCGTAGATGGCTACACCTTC
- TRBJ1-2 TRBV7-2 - CASSSQTGMGYGYTF TGTGCCAGCAGCTCTCAGACGGGGATGGGCTATGGCTACACCTTC
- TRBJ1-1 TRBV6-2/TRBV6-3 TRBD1 CASSYSTGSTEAFF TGTGCCAGCAGTTACTCGACAGGGAGCACTGAAGCTTTCTTT
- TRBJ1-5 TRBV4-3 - CASSPGRDPNQPQHF TGCGCCAGCAGCCCTGGGAGGGACCCAAATCAGCCCCAGCATTTT